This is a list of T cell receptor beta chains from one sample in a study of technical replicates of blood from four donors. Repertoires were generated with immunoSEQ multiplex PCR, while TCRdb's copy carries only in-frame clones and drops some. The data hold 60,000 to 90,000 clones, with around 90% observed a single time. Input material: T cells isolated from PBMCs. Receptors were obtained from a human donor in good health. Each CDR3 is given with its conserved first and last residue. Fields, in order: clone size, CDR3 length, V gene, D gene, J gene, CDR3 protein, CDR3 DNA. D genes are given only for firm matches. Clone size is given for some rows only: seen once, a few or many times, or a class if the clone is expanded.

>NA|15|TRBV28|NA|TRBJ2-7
CASPTNVPQSYEQYF
TGTGCCAGCCCTACTAACGTCCCGCAATCCTACGAGCAGTACTTC
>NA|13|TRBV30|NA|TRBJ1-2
CAWSVLEYYGYTF
TGTGCCTGGAGTGTACTTGAGTACTATGGCTACACCTTC
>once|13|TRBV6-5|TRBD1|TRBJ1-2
CASSDRGPYGYTF
TGTGCCAGCAGCGACAGGGGGCCCTATGGCTACACCTTC
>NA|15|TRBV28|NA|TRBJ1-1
CASSLPLPLNTEAFF
TGTGCCAGCAGTCTACCCTTACCTCTGAACACTGAAGCTTTCTTT
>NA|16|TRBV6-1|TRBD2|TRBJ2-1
CASSETKSGSIDEQFF
TGTGCCAGCAGTGAAACGAAGAGCGGGAGTATTGATGAGCAGTTCTTC
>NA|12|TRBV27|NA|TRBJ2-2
CASSLTAGELFF
TGTGCCAGCAGTTTAACGGCCGGGGAGCTGTTTTTT
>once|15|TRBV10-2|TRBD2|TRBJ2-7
CASSEGTREFYEQYF
TGCGCCAGCAGTGAAGGGACTAGGGAGTTCTACGAGCAGTACTTC
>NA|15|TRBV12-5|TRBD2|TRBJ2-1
CASGRGLAGYNEQFF
TGTGCTAGTGGTCGCGGACTAGCGGGATACAATGAGCAGTTCTTC
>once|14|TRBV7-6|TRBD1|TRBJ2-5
CASSSTGARETQYF
TGTGCCAGCAGCTCGACAGGGGCCAGAGAGACCCAGTACTTC
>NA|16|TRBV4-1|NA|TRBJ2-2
CASSQLSIANTGELFF
TGCGCCAGCAGCCAACTGTCGATAGCGAACACCGGGGAGCTGTTTTTT
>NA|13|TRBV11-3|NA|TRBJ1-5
CASSGAGDQPQHF
TGTGCCAGCTCGGGGGCGGGGGATCAGCCCCAGCATTTT
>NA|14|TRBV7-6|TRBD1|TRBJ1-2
CASSLDGGGYRYTF
TGTGCCAGCAGCTTAGATGGAGGGGGCTATCGCTACACCTTC
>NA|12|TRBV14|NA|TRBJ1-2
CASSQGTTGYTF
TGTGCCAGCAGCCAGGGTACTACTGGCTACACCTTC
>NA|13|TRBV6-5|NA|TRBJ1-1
CASRTGEDTEAFF
TGTGCCAGCCGAACGGGGGAGGACACTGAAGCTTTCTTT
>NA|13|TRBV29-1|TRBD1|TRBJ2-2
CSAGTANTGELFF
TGCAGCGCGGGGACAGCTAACACCGGGGAGCTGTTTTTT
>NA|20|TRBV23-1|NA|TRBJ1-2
CASSQSPSLWFTEYNYGYTF
TGCGCCAGCAGTCAATCTCCTAGCCTTTGGTTTACAGAATACAACTATGGCTACACCTTC
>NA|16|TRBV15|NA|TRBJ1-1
CATSRDFGGVNTEAFF
TGTGCCACCAGCAGAGATTTCGGGGGGGTGAACACTGAAGCTTTCTTT
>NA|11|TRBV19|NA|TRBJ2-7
CASSGAYEQYF
TGTGCCAGTAGCGGGGCCTACGAGCAGTACTTC
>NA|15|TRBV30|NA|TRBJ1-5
CAWSVKRDSNQPQHF
TGTGCCTGGAGTGTAAAGAGGGATAGCAATCAGCCCCAGCATTTT
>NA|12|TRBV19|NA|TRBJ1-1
CASSQGNTEAFF
TGTGCCAGTTCTCAGGGGAACACTGAAGCTTTCTTT
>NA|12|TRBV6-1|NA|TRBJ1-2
CASTWQDYGYTF
TGTGCCAGCACGTGGCAGGACTATGGCTACACCTTC
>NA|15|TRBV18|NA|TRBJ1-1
CASSDWGGVNTEAFF
TGTGCCAGCTCAGACTGGGGGGGTGTGAACACTGAAGCTTTCTTT
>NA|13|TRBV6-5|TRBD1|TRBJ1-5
CASRPLKGTGEHF
TGTGCCAGCAGGCCACTCAAAGGGACAGGGGAACATTTT
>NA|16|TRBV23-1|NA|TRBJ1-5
CASSRFRGKNRWPQHF
TGCGCCAGCAGTCGGTTTCGGGGGAAGAATAGGTGGCCCCAGCATTTT
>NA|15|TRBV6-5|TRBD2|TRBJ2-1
CASSFSREGLNEQFF
TGTGCCAGCAGTTTTTCGCGGGAGGGCCTTAATGAGCAGTTCTTC
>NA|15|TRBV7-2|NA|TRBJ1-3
CASSLTRTSRNTIYF
TGTGCCAGCAGCCTTACTCGGACATCCCGAAACACCATATATTTT
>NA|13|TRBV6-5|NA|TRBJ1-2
CASRARDTYGYTF
TGTGCCAGCAGGGCCCGGGACACCTATGGCTACACCTTC
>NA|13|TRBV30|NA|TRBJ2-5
CAWSVQGTETQYF
TGTGCCTGGAGTGTCCAGGGTACGGAGACCCAGTACTTC
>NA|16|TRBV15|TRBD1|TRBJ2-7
CATSSLDRENPYEQYF
TGTGCCACCAGCAGCTTAGACAGGGAGAACCCCTACGAGCAGTACTTC
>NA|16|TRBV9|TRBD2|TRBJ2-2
CASTILAGGDTGELFF
TGTGCCAGCACCATTCTAGCGGGAGGAGACACCGGGGAGCTGTTTTTT
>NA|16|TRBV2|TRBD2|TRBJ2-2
CASSELAGKNTGELFF
TGTGCCAGCAGTGAACTAGCGGGTAAAAACACCGGGGAGCTGTTTTTT
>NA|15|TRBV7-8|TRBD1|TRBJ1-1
CASSFRDREVTEAFF
TGTGCCAGCAGCTTCCGGGACAGGGAGGTTACTGAAGCTTTCTTT
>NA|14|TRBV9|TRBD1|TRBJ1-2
CASSPRGDRGGYTF
TGTGCCAGCAGCCCCAGGGGGGACAGGGGTGGCTACACCTTC
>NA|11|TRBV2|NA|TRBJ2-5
CASIEAETQYF
TGTGCCAGCATCGAGGCAGAGACCCAGTACTTC
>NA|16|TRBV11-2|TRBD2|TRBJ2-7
CASSSPTSGGTYEQYF
TGTGCCAGCAGCTCGCCGACTAGCGGGGGAACCTACGAGCAGTACTTC
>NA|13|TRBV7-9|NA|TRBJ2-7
CASSLSGTIEQYF
TGTGCCAGCAGCTTATCCGGGACAATCGAGCAGTACTTC
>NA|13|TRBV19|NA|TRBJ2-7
CATSAGRLYEQYF
TGTGCCACCTCGGCAGGGAGGCTCTACGAGCAGTACTTC
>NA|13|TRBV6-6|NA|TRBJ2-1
CASSYRRREEQFF
TGTGCCAGCAGTTACCGTCGCAGGGAAGAGCAGTTCTTC
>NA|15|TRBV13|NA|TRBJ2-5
CASSHLMDYQETQYF
TGTGCCAGCAGCCACCTAATGGACTACCAAGAGACCCAGTACTTC
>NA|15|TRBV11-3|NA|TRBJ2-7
CASSFSQGRLYEQYF
TGTGCCAGCAGCTTTTCACAGGGCCGCCTCTACGAGCAGTACTTC
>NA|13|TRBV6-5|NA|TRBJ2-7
CASSVRGTGEQYF
TGTGCCAGCAGTGTCCGGGGGACGGGCGAGCAGTACTTC
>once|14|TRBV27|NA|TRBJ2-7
CASSPGGSAYEQYF
TGTGCCAGCAGTCCCGGAGGGTCAGCCTACGAGCAGTACTTC
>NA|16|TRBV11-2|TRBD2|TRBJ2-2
CASSLFGREGTGELFF
TGTGCCAGCAGCTTATTCGGTCGGGAGGGGACCGGGGAGCTGTTTTTT
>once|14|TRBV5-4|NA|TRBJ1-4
CASSLSYQAEKLFF
TGTGCCAGCAGCTTGTCTTACCAGGCTGAAAAACTGTTTTTT